The 17 T cell receptor beta chains below were found in one sample sequenced in a study of T cell repertoires in cytomegalovirus infection. TCRdb used MiXCR to reprocess the reads, holding one entry per CDR3 protein. The top ten hold under 3% of the sample, which has under 850,000 distinct CDR3 sequences, approximately 40% seen once. Sequenced material: PBMCs. The origin of the receptors is a human donor in good health (CMV status not recorded). Some clones in this sample may be carry-over from other donors' samples.

V gene TRBV7-8 combines with J gene TRBJ2-2; 9 bases line up with TRBD1. This CDR3 spans 17 amino acids. V was pared by 2 bases and J by 6 bases, with 10 bases of the junction left unmatched. CDR1 is SGHVS and CDR2 is FQNEAQ in the germline V gene. CDR3 DNA sequence: TGTGCCAGCAGCTTATCGCCGGACAGGGGAGTATCCGGGGAGCTGTTTTTT. This sequence encodes CASSLSPDRGVSGELFF.

This clonotype was seen only a few times. The genes are TRBV5-1 and TRBJ1-2; possible D gene TRBD1, 6 bases. In germline, CDR1 is SGHRS, CDR2 YFSETQ. The germline V and J ends were trimmed by 1 base and 6 bases, with 10 bases remaining between them. The CDR3 length is 13 residues. The CDR3 protein is CASSLPGGHGYTF. Written as DNA, the CDR3 is TGCGCCAGCAGCTTGCCGGGGGGCCATGGCTACACCTTC.

This clonotype was seen only a few times. V gene TRBV12-3 or TRBV12-4 combines with J gene TRBJ1-6, with 8 bases aligning to TRBD1. V dropped 5 bases and J dropped 8; count of bases not matched to a gene: 5. The CDR3 totals 14 residues. This CDR3 reads CASSRDRGDSPLHF. The CDR3 region has the DNA TGTGCCAGCAGTCGCGACAGGGGTGATTCACCCCTCCACTTT.

CDR3 protein: CASSRGQGKETQYF. As DNA, the CDR3 is TGCGCCAGCAGCCGCGGACAGGGGAAAGAGACCCAGTACTTC. V gene TRBV5-1 combines with J gene TRBJ2-5; 9 bases match TRBD1. The V segment lost 4 bases and the J segment 3 bases; nucleotides outside the gene matches: 4. This CDR3 comprises 14 residues. Germline V lookup: CDR1 SGHRS, CDR2 YFSETQ.

The V and J genes are TRBV7-9 and TRBJ2-5; D gene uncertain. This CDR3 has 17 amino acids. Germline-derived CDR1 and CDR2 are SEHNR and FQNEAQ (reference sequence). Trimming shortened V by 0 bases and J by 2 bases, and 16 bases separated the two germline ends. The CDR3 loop is CASSLARTGVRQETQYF. The CDR3, as DNA: TGTGCCAGCAGCTTAGCGCGTACTGGGGTCCGGCAAGAGACCCAGTACTTC.

This clonotype was seen more than once but under ten times. The V gene is TRBV10-3, the J gene TRBJ1-1, with TRBD1 matching over 7 bases. The V and J ends lost 6 bases and 1 base, in that order; junction bases with no gene match: 5. CDR1 is ENHRY, CDR2 SYGVKD, per germline. CDR3 length: 14 amino acids. The CDR3 region is CAIRIQGWNTEAFF. In DNA, the CDR3 is TGTGCCATCAGGATACAGGGGTGGAACACTGAAGCTTTCTTT.

This clonotype was seen only once. This chain uses TRBV4-1 with TRBJ1-3, with D possibly matching TRBD1 (6 bases). Trimming pared 0 bases from V and 0 bases from J, leaving 15 bases between. The germline gives CDR1 MGHRA, CDR2 YSYEKL. This CDR3 comprises 18 residues. Here the CDR3 reads CASSQEGMRTASGNTIYF. The CDR3 DNA sequence: TGCGCCAGCAGCCAAGAAGGAATGAGGACAGCCTCTGGAAACACCATATATTTT.

This clonotype has more than one count but fewer than ten. J is TRBJ2-1 and V is TRBV10-3; the match to TRBD2 covers 14 bases. This CDR3 spans 14 amino acids. Trimming removed 10 bases from V and 8 bases from J; junction bases left unmatched: 7. CDR1 ENHRY and CDR2 SYGVKD come from the germline V gene. The CDR3 bases are TGTGCCACGGGACTAGCGGGAGTTAGGGATGAGCAGTTCTTC. It is translated as CATGLAGVRDEQFF.

V is TRBV6-6 and J is TRBJ1-1; no reliable D call. Trimming pared 7 bases from V and 0 bases from J, leaving 12 bases between. Germline CDR1 and CDR2: MNHNY and SVGAGI (reference sequence). This CDR3 spans 14 amino acids. The CDR3 protein is CASIWRELNTEAFF. For the CDR3, the DNA is TGTGCCAGCATTTGGAGAGAATTGAACACTGAAGCTTTCTTT.

This clonotype was observed a few times. V gene TRBV6-6 combines with J gene TRBJ2-7; 8 bases line up with TRBD1. The J segment lost 6 bases and the V segment lost 0 bases, leaving 4 bases of the junction unmatched. The CDR3 covers 14 residues. CDR1 is MNHNY and CDR2 is SVGAGI in the germline V gene (reference sequence). CDR3 sequence reads: CASSYSGTGVEQYF. In nucleotides, the CDR3 is TGTGCCAGCAGTTACTCGGGGACAGGCGTCGAGCAGTACTTC.

As DNA, the CDR3 is TGTGCCAGCGTTCGGACAGGGATGAACACTGAAGCTTTCTTT. Protein sequence: CASVRTGMNTEAFF. The gene calls are TRBV6-2 or TRBV6-3 and TRBJ1-1; 8 bases map to TRBD1. The CDR3 is 14 residues long. J lost 0 bases, V lost 8 bases, and 5 bases had no gene match. CDR1 is MNHEY, CDR2 SVGEGT, per germline.

The chain carries TRBV10-3 and TRBJ2-2, with TRBD1 as a possible D gene (5 bases). The V end lost 6 bases, the J end lost 0 bases, and 11 bases lay between the germline ends. The CDR3 consists of 15 residues. The germline CDR1 and CDR2 sequences are ENHRY and SYGVKD. The CDR3 nucleotides are TGTGCCATCAGAAGACAGTTAGCGAACACCGGGGAGCTGTTTTTT. It encodes CAIRRQLANTGELFF.

The chain joins TRBV18 to TRBJ1-5, with D hard to call. Germline loops: CDR1 KGHSH, CDR2 LQKENI. There are 16 residues in the CDR3. V lost 1 base, J lost 2 bases, and 12 bases lay in between. The CDR3 sequence is CASSPQGANGNQPQHF. The CDR3 DNA sequence: TGTGCCAGCTCACCACAGGGTGCGAACGGCAATCAGCCCCAGCATTTT.

The chain recombines TRBV19 with TRBJ1-5; TRBD1 matches 9 bases. Germline V lookup: CDR1 LNHDA, CDR2 SQIVND (reference sequence). V gave up 3 bases and J gave up 2 bases; unmatched junction bases: 5. This CDR3 is built from 16 residues. Here the CDR3 reads CASSMVTGGGNQPQHF. CDR3 nucleotide sequence: TGTGCCAGTAGTATGGTAACAGGGGGCGGCAATCAGCCCCAGCATTTT.

V usage is TRBV25-1 and J usage is TRBJ2-3; D remains unclear. V was shortened by 4 bases and J by 0 bases, with 20 bases between the two germline ends. Germline V gives CDR1 MGHDK, CDR2 SYGVNS. The CDR3 sequence is 18 residues long. CDR3 nucleotide sequence: TGTGCCAGCAGTGTCACGGGCAATGGAAGAGCTAGCACAGATACGCAGTATTTT. Protein: CASSVTGNGRASTDTQYF.

This clonotype appeared a few times. The CDR3 nucleotides are TGCAGGGCCATGGGGACTAGCGGAACCCCAAAGGGCACAGATACGCAGTATTTT. This gives the protein CRAMGTSGTPKGTDTQYF. The genes are TRBV20-1 and TRBJ2-3; 11 nucleotides match TRBD2. This CDR3 has 18 amino acids. Per the germline V gene, CDR1 is DFQATT and CDR2 is SNEGSKA (reference sequence).

This sequence joins TRBV20-1 and TRBJ2-1, with D perhaps TRBD2 (5 bases). This CDR3 contains 13 residues. Germline assignment: CDR1 DFQATT and CDR2 SNEGSKA (reference sequence). Trimming removed 1 base from V and 7 bases from J, with 11 bases in between. Here the CDR3 reads CSARGGWENEQFF. In nucleotides, the CDR3 is TGCAGTGCTAGAGGGGGATGGGAGAATGAGCAGTTCTTC.